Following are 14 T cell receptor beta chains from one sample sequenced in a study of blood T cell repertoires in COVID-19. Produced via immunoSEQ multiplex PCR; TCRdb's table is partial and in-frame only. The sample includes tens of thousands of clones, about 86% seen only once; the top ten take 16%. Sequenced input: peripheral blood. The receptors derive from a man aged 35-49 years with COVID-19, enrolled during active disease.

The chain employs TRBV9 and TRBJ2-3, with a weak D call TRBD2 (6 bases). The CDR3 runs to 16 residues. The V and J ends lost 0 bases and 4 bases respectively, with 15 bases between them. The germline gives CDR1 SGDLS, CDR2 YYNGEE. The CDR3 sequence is CASSVEDQSGSDTQYF. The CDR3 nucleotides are TGTGCCAGCAGCGTAGAGGACCAAAGCGGGTCAGATACGCAGTATTTT.

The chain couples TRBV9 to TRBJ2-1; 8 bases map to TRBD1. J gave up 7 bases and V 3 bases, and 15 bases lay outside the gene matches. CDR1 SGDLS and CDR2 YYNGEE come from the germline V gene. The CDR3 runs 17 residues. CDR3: CASSGSRWQGAGNEQFF. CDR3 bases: TGTGCCAGCAGCGGCAGTAGGTGGCAGGGGGCGGGAAATGAGCAGTTCTTC.

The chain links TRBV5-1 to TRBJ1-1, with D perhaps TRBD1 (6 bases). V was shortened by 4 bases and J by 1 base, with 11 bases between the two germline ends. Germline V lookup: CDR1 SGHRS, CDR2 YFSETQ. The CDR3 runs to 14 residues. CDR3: CASSPRGSNTEAFF. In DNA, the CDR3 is TGCGCCAGCAGCCCAAGGGGGTCGAACACTGAAGCTTTCTTT.

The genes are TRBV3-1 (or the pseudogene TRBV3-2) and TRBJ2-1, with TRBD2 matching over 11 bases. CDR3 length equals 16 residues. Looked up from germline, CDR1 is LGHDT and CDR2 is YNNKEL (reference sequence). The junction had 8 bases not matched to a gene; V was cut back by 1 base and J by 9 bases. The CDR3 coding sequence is TGTGCCAGCAGCCAAGTAGATAGCGGGGGGGCTGTTGAGCAGTTCTTC. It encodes CASSQVDSGGAVEQFF.

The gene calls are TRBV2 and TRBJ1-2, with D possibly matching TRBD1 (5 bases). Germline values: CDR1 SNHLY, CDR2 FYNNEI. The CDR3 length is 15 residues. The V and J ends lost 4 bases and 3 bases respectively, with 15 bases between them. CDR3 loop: CASSVEVRVDYGYTF. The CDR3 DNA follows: TGTGCCAGCAGTGTTGAGGTCAGGGTCGACTATGGCTACACCTTC.

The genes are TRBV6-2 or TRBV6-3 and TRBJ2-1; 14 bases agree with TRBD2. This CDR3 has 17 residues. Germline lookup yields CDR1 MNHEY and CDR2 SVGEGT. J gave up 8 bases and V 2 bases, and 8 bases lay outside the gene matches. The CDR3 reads CASSYTPTSGGAYEQFF. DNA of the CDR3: TGTGCCAGCAGTTACACACCGACTAGCGGGGGGGCCTATGAGCAGTTCTTC.

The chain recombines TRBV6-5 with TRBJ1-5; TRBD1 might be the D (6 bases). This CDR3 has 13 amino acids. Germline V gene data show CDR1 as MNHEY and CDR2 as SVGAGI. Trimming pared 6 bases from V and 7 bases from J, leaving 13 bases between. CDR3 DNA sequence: TGTGCCAGCAGAACAGGGCTCGGACAGCCCCAGCATTTT. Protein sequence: CASRTGLGQPQHF.

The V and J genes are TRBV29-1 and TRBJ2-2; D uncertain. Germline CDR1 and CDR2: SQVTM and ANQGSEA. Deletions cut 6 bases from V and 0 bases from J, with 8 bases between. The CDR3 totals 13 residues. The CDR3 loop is CSVDTANTGELFF. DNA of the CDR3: TGCAGCGTCGACACCGCGAACACCGGGGAGCTGTTTTTT.

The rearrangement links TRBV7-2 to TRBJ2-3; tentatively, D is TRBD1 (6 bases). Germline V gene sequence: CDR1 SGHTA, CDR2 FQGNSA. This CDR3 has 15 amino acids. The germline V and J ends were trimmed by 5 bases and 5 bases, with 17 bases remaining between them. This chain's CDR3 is CASSPPQGTGDTQYF. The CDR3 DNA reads TGTGCCAGCAGCCCCCCGCAGGGGACGGGAGATACGCAGTATTTT.

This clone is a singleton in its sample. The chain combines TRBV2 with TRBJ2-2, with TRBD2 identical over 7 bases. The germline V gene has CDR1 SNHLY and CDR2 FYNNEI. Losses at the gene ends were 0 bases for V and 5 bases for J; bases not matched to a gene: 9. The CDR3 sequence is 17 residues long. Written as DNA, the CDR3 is TGTGCCAGCAGTGAAGCGTCCGGACTAGGGGCAACCGGGGAGCTGTTTTTT. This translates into CASSEASGLGATGELFF.

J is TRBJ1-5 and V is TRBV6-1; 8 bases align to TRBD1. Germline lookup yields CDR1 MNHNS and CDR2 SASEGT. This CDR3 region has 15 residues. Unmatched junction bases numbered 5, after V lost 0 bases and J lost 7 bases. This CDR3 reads CASSEARTGRQPQHF. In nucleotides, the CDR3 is TGTGCCAGCAGTGAAGCGCGGACAGGGAGGCAGCCCCAGCATTTT.

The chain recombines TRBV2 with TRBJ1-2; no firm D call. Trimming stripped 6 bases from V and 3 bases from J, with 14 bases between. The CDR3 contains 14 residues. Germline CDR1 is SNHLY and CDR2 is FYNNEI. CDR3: CASRLRDLDYGYTF. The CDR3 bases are TGTGCCAGCAGACTAAGAGACCTAGACTATGGCTACACCTTC. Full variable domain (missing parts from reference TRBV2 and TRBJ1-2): EPEVTQTPSHQVTQMGQEVILRCVPISNHLYFYWYRQILGQKVEFLVSFYNNEISEKSEIFDDQFSVERPDGSNFTLKIRSTKLEDSAMYFCASRLRDLDYGYTFGSGTRLTVV.

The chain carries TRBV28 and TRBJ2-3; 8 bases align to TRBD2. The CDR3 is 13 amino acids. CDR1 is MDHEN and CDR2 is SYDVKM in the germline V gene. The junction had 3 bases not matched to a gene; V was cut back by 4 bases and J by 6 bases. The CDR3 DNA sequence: TGTGCCAGCAGTTCTCTAGCGGGTGATACGCAGTATTTT. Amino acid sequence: CASSSLAGDTQYF.

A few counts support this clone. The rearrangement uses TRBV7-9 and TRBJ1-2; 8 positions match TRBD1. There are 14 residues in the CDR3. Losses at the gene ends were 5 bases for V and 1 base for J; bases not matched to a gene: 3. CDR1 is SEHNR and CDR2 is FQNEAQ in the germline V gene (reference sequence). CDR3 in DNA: TGTGCCAGCAGCCGACAGGGGTATAACTATGGCTACACCTTC. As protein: CASSRQGYNYGYTF. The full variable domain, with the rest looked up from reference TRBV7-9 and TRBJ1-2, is DTGVSQNPRHKITKRGQNVTFRCDPISEHNRLYWYRQTLGQGPEFLTYFQNEAQLEKSRLLSDRFSAERPKGSFSTLEIQRTEQGDSAMYLCASSRQGYNYGYTFGSGTRLTVV.